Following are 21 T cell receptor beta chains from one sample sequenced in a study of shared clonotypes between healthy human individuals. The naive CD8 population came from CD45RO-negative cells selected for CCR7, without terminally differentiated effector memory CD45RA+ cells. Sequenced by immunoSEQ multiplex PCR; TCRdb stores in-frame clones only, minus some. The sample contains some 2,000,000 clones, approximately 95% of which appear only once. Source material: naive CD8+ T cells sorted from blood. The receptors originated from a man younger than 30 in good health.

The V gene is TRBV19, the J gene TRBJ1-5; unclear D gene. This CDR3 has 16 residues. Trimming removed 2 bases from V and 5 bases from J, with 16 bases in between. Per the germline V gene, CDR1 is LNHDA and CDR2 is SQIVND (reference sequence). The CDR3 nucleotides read TGTGCCAGTAGTATATATGGGGTAAAAACCTATCAGCCCCAGCATTTT. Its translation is CASSIYGVKTYQPQHF.

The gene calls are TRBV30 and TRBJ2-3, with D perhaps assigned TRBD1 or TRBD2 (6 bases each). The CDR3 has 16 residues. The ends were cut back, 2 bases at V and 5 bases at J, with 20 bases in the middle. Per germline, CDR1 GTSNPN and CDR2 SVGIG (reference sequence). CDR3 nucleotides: TGTGCCTGGAGTACTTGGGGGGCTAGCAGAGGAGATACGCAGTATTTT. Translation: CAWSTWGASRGDTQYF.

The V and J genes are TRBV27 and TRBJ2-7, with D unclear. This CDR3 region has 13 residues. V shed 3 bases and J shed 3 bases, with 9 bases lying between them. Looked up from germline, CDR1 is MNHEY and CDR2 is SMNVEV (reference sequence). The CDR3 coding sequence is TGTGCCAGCAGTTTTAATCCTAACTACGAGCAGTACTTC. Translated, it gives CASSFNPNYEQYF.

The CDR3 sequence is CASSIAGTSGVTGELFF. Here the CDR3 DNA reads TGTGCCAGCAGCATTGCCGGGACTAGCGGAGTCACCGGGGAGCTGTTTTTT. The chain recombines TRBV5-4 with TRBJ2-2; 11 nucleotides match TRBD2. V shed 4 bases and J 4 bases; nucleotides not matched to a gene: 9. Germline V gene lookup returns CDR1 SGHNT and CDR2 YYREEE (reference sequence). This CDR3 region has 17 residues.

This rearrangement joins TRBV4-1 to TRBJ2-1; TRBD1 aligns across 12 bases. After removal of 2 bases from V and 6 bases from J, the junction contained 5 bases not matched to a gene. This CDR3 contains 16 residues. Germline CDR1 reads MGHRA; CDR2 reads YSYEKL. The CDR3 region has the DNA TGCGCCAGCAGCCAACTGGGACAGGGGGCAGTCAATGAGCAGTTCTTC. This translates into CASSQLGQGAVNEQFF.

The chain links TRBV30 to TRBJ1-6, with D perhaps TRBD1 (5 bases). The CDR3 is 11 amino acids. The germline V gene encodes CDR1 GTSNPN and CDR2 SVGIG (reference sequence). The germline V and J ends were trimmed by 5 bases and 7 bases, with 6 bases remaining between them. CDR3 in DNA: TGTGCCTGGGACAGCAATTCACCCCTCCACTTT. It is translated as CAWDSNSPLHF.

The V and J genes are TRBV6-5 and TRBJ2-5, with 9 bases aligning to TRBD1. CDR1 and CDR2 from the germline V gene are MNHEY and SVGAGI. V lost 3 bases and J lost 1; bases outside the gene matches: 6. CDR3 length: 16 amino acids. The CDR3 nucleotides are TGTGCCAGCAGTTATCTGGGGACAGGGTCCCAAGAGACCCAGTACTTC. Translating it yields CASSYLGTGSQETQYF.

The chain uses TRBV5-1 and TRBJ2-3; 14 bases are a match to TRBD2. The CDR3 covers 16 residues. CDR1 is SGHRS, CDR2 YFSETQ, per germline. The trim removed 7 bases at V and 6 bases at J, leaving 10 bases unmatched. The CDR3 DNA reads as TGCGCCAGCGGCACGACTAGCGGGGGGGCTGAGGATACGCAGTATTTT. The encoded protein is CASGTTSGGAEDTQYF.

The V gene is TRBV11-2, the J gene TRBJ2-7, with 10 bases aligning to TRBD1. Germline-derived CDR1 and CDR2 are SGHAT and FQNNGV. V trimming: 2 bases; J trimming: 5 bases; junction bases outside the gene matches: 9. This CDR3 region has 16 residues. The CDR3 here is CASSLRLGTGVNEQYF. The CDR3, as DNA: TGTGCCAGCAGCTTAAGGCTCGGGACAGGGGTAAACGAGCAGTACTTC.

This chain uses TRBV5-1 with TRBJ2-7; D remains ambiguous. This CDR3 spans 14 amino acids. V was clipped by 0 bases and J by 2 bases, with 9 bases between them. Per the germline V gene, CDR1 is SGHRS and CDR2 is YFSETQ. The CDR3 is CASSLDTNTYEQYF. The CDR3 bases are TGCGCCAGCAGCTTGGATACCAATACCTACGAGCAGTACTTC.

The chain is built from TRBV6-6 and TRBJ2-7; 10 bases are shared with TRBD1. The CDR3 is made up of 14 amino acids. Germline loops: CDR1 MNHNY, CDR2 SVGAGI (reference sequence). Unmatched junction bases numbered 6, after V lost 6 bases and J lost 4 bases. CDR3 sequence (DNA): TGTGCCAGCAGGAGGGACAGGGGAGTTTACGAGCAGTACTTC. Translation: CASRRDRGVYEQYF.

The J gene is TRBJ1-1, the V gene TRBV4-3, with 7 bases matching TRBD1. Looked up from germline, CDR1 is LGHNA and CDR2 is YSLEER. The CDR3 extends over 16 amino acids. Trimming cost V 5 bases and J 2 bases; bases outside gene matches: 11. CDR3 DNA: TGCGCCAGCAGCGCGGCAGGGGGACGATTAAACACTGAAGCTTTCTTT. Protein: CASSAAGGRLNTEAFF.

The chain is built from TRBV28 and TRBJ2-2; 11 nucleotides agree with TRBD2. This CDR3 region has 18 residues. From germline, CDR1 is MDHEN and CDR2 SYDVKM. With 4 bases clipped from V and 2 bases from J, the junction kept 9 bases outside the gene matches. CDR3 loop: CASSYTPLAGANTGELFF. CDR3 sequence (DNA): TGTGCCAGCAGTTACACGCCACTAGCGGGGGCTAACACCGGGGAGCTGTTTTTT.

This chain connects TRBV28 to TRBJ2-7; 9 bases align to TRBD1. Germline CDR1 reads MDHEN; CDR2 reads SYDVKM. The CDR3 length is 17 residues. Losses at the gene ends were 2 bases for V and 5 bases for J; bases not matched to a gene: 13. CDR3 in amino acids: CASSLGLRDRVKNEQYF. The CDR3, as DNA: TGTGCCAGCAGTTTAGGACTGAGGGACAGGGTGAAAAACGAGCAGTACTTC.

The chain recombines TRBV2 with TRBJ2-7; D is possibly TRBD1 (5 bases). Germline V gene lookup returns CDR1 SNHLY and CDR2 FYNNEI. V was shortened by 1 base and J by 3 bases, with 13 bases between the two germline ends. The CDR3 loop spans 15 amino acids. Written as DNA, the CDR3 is TGTGCCAGCAGTGAAGGTGACAAGGGGATCTACGAGCAGTACTTC. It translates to CASSEGDKGIYEQYF.

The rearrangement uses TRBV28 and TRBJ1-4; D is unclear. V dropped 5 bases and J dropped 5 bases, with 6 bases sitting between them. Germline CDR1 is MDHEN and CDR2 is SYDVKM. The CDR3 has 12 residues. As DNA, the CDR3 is TGTGCCAGCAGTCCGACGAATGAAAAACTGTTTTTT. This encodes CASSPTNEKLFF.

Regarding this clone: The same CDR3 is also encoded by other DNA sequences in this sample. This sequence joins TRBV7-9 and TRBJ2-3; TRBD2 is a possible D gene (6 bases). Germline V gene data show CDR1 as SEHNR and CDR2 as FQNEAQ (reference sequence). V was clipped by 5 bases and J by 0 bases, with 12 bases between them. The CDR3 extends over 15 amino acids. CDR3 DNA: TGTGCCAGCAGCCCCCCGGGAGTAAGCACAGATACGCAGTATTTT. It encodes CASSPPGVSTDTQYF.

CDR3 coding DNA: TGTGCCACGCTTCTCGGGCCGAACACCGGGGAGCTGTTTTTT. Protein product: CATLLGPNTGELFF. The gene calls are TRBV10-3 and TRBJ2-2; unclear D gene. The CDR3 has 14 residues. V lost 10 bases to trimming and J lost 0 bases, with 12 bases between them. Germline values: CDR1 ENHRY, CDR2 SYGVKD.

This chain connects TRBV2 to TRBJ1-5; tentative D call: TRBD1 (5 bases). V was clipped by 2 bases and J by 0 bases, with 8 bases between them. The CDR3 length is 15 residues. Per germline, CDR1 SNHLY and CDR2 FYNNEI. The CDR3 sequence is CASSELDSSNQPQHF. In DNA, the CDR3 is TGTGCCAGCAGTGAACTCGACAGTAGCAATCAGCCCCAGCATTTT.

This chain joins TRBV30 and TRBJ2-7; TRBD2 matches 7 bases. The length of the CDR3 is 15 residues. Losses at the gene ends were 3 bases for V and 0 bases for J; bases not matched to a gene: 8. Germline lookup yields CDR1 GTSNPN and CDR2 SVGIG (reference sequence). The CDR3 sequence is CAWSALALSSYEQYF. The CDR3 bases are TGTGCCTGGAGCGCACTAGCGCTCAGCTCCTACGAGCAGTACTTC.

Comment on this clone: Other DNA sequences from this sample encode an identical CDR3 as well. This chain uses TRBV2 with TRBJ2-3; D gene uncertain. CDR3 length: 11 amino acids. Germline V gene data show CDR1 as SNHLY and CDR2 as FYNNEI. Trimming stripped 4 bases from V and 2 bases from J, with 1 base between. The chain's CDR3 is CASSATDTQYF. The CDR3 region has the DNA TGTGCCAGCAGTGCCACAGATACGCAGTATTTT.